Presented here are 7 T cell receptor beta chains from one specimen sequenced in a study of Graves' ophthalmopathy and Graves' hyperthyroidism. RNA transcripts were the source from which TCR beta CDR3 regions were amplified. The first-round RT-PCR employed HTBI primers together with the Qiagen OneStep RT-PCR kit. A multiplex PCR was then performed as the second round. TCRdb reprocessed the multiplex PCR reads with MiXCR, giving one entry per CDR3 protein. This table has about 400,000 distinct CDR3 sequences, around 16% appearing once. Sequenced material: peripheral blood. These receptors were taken from a woman under 30 with Graves' ophthalmopathy.

The sample holds many counts of this clonotype. The V and J genes are TRBV29-1 and TRBJ2-6; D is ambiguous. Germline CDR1 SQVTM, CDR2 ANQGSEA. Trimming shortened V by 1 base and J by 3 bases, and 10 bases separated the two germline ends. The CDR3 totals 15 residues. The CDR3 is CSVEGVLGGANVLTF. The CDR3 nucleotides are TGCAGCGTTGAAGGAGTTCTAGGTGGGGCCAACGTCCTGACTTTC. Filled out from reference TRBV29-1 and TRBJ2-6, the complete variable domain reads SAVISQKPSRDICQRGTSLTIQCQVDSQVTMMFWYRQQPGQSLTLIATANQGSEATYESGFVIDKFPISRPNLTFSTLTVSNMSPEDSSIYLCSVEGVLGGANVLTFGAGSRLTVL.

This clonotype was counted ten times or more. The chain couples TRBV18 to TRBJ2-7; D uncertain. The CDR3 consists of 14 residues. V lost 2 bases, J lost 0 bases, and 8 bases lay in between. From germline, CDR1 is KGHSH and CDR2 LQKENI. The CDR3 DNA sequence: TGTGCCAGCTCACCATTGTCCGACTCCTACGAGCAGTACTTC. Translated: CASSPLSDSYEQYF.

This chain connects TRBV30 to TRBJ1-1, with TRBD1 matching over 8 bases. V shed 1 base and J 8 bases; nucleotides not matched to a gene: 6. Germline V CDR1 and CDR2: GTSNPN, SVGIG (reference sequence). The length of the CDR3 is 13 residues. The CDR3 loop is CAWSEGGQGEAFF. In DNA form, the CDR3 reads TGTGCCTGGAGTGAGGGTGGACAGGGAGAAGCTTTCTTT.

This clonotype was detected ten times or more. The chain combines TRBV7-2 with TRBJ2-5; D remains ambiguous. V was trimmed by 5 bases and J by 7 bases, leaving 17 bases between them. The CDR3 runs 14 residues. CDR1 and CDR2 from the germline V gene are SGHTA and FQGNSA. The CDR3 region has the DNA TGTGCCAGCAGCCCAACCGCTAACCTCCCGACCCAGTACTTC. Its protein is CASSPTANLPTQYF.

In this sample, this clonotype turned up many times. J is TRBJ2-4 and V is TRBV6-2 or TRBV6-3, with D unclear. V lost 1 base and J lost 0, with 7 bases in between. The CDR3 has 15 residues. Germline V lookup: CDR1 MNHEY, CDR2 SVGEGT. CDR3 residues: CASSYYTGAKNIQYF. CDR3 coding DNA: TGTGCCAGCAGTTACTACACGGGAGCCAAAAACATTCAGTACTTC.

This clonotype has a count of ten or more. CDR3 sequence reads: CASSQDYGGFETQYF. The CDR3 DNA reads as TGCGCCAGCAGCCAAGATTACGGGGGGTTCGAGACCCAGTACTTC. The rearrangement joins TRBV4-1 to TRBJ2-5; 7 bases are a match to TRBD2. With 0 bases clipped from V and 5 bases from J, the junction kept 6 bases outside the gene matches. The germline CDR1 and CDR2 sequences are MGHRA and YSYEKL. CDR3 length: 15 residues.

In this sample, this clonotype turned up many times. V and J are TRBV4-2 and TRBJ2-5; 7 bases map to TRBD1. Germline V gene data show CDR1 as LGHNA and CDR2 as YNFKEQ. Unmatched junction bases numbered 13, after V lost 7 bases and J lost 5 bases. The CDR3 totals 15 residues. In DNA form, the CDR3 reads TGTGCCAGCACCCTAAACAGGGGCCTCCAGGAGACCCAGTACTTC. It encodes CASTLNRGLQETQYF.